The 30 T cell receptor beta chains below all came from one sample that was sequenced in a study of T cell clonotyping in hematopoietic cell transplantation. Method: immunoSEQ multiplex PCR; TCRdb's copy keeps in-frame clones and lacks some. This table has approximately 12,000 clones, less than 60% appearing once. Source material: peripheral blood mononuclear cells. All receptors derive from a man in his fifties in good health. Some clones in this sample may be carry-over from other donors' samples.

The V gene is TRBV10-3, the J gene TRBJ2-7, with 9 positions matching TRBD2. The germline CDR1 and CDR2 sequences are ENHRY and SYGVKD. With V trimmed by 6 bases and J by 7 bases, 10 bases remained unmatched. The CDR3 is made up of 14 amino acids. CDR3 DNA sequence: TGTGCCATCAGCGATGCCCTGGGACTAGCTGAGCAGTACTTC. It is translated as CAISDALGLAEQYF.

The J gene is TRBJ2-7, the V gene TRBV30, with 11 bases lining up with TRBD2. This CDR3 is built from 14 residues. Germline assignment: CDR1 GTSNPN and CDR2 SVGIG (reference sequence). J lost 3 bases, V lost 1 base, and 2 bases had no gene match. CDR3 sequence: CAWSGGLAVYEQYF. For the CDR3, the DNA is TGTGCCTGGAGTGGGGGACTAGCGGTCTACGAGCAGTACTTC.

J is TRBJ2-2 and V is TRBV10-3, with 8 bases aligning to TRBD1. The CDR3 is 15 residues long. Germline assignment: CDR1 ENHRY and CDR2 SYGVKD. The ends lost 4 bases at V and 2 bases at J; junction bases unmatched: 3. In DNA, the CDR3 is TGTGCCATCAGTGGCGGACAGGGTAACACCGGGGAGCTGTTTTTT. Protein: CAISGGQGNTGELFF.

This sequence joins TRBV4-2 and TRBJ1-2; 10 bases are shared with TRBD1. Germline V gene lookup returns CDR1 LGHNA and CDR2 YNFKEQ. This CDR3 has 14 amino acids. V lost 5 bases to trimming and J lost 5 bases; unmatched junction nucleotides: 5. The CDR3 DNA follows: TGTGCCAGCAGCTTAGGACAGGGGGATTATGGCTACACCTTC. Its protein product is CASSLGQGDYGYTF.

The chain has TRBV5-6 and TRBJ2-7; no clear D. In germline, CDR1 is SGHDT, CDR2 YYEEEE. The V gene lost 4 bases and the J gene lost 5 bases, with 16 bases spanning the gap. This CDR3 comprises 14 residues. Here the CDR3 reads CASSPLDRRHEQYF. DNA of the CDR3: TGTGCCAGCAGCCCCCTGGATAGGCGGCACGAGCAGTACTTC.

The chain employs TRBV19 and TRBJ1-6; D call uncertain. V was shortened by 5 bases and J by 6 bases, with 14 bases between the two germline ends. Germline values: CDR1 LNHDA, CDR2 SQIVND (reference sequence). The CDR3 has 15 residues. This chain's CDR3 is CASSGMDSFNSPLHF. CDR3 DNA sequence: TGTGCCAGTAGTGGGATGGACTCTTTTAATTCACCCCTCCACTTT. The whole variable domain, remainder taken from reference TRBV19 and TRBJ1-6, is DGGITQSPKYLFRKEGQNVTLSCEQNLNHDAMYWYRQDPGQGLRLIYYSQIVNDFQKGDIAEGYSVSREKKESFPLTVTSAQKNPTAFYLCASSGMDSFNSPLHFGNGTRLTVT.

V and J are TRBV6-5 and TRBJ2-3; tentative D call: TRBD1 (5 bases). This CDR3 is 15 amino acids long. Per the germline V gene, CDR1 is MNHEY and CDR2 is SVGAGI. Trimming stripped 2 bases from V and 8 bases from J, with 17 bases between. The CDR3 here is CASSYEGVGLITQYF. In nucleotides, the CDR3 is TGTGCCAGCAGTTACGAAGGGGTTGGATTAATTACGCAGTATTTT.

The sample holds a few counts of this clone. V is TRBV18 and J is TRBJ2-7; the D is unclear. V lost 0 bases and J lost 5, with 5 bases in between. The germline CDR1 and CDR2 sequences are KGHSH and LQKENI. The CDR3 is made up of 12 amino acids. CDR3 nucleotides: TGTGCCAGCTCACCACCTAGCAACGAGCAGTACTTC. Its protein product is CASSPPSNEQYF.

The chain joins TRBV9 to TRBJ1-1; 10 bases are a match to TRBD1. This CDR3 is built from 15 residues. CDR1 and CDR2 (germline): SGDLS, YYNGEE. The J segment lost 1 base and the V segment lost 2 bases, leaving 2 bases of the junction unmatched. In DNA, the CDR3 is TGTGCCAGCAGCGTCGGGACAGGGGCGAACACTGAAGCTTTCTTT. Residues: CASSVGTGANTEAFF.

The genes are TRBV7-9 and TRBJ2-1; D is tentatively TRBD1 or TRBD2 (5 bases each). Germline-derived CDR1 and CDR2 are SEHNR and FQNEAQ (reference sequence). There are 14 residues in the CDR3. The germline V and J ends were trimmed by 1 base and 8 bases, with 12 bases remaining between them. The CDR3 sequence is CASSLGGDGDEQFF. CDR3 coding DNA: TGTGCCAGCAGCTTAGGGGGCGACGGGGATGAGCAGTTCTTC. Complete variable domain (other parts from reference TRBV7-9 and TRBJ2-1): DTGVSQNPRHKITKRGQNVTFRCDPISEHNRLYWYRQTLGQGPEFLTYFQNEAQLEKSRLLSDRFSAERPKGSFSTLEIQRTEQGDSAMYLCASSLGGDGDEQFFGPGTRLTVL.

The chain couples TRBV29-1 to TRBJ1-2; the D is unclear. The CDR3 sequence is 15 residues long. The germline gives CDR1 SQVTM, CDR2 ANQGSEA. With 3 bases removed from V and 6 bases from J, the gap between germline ends came to 20 bases. The CDR3 DNA reads as TGCAGCGTTGAGGCACGCCTGGGAGCGAGTCATGGCTACACCTTC. Amino acids: CSVEARLGASHGYTF.

The gene calls are TRBV6-5 and TRBJ1-4, with D unclear. This CDR3 is built from 15 residues. V lost 8 bases to trimming and J lost 0 bases, with 13 bases between them. Germline-derived CDR1 and CDR2 are MNHEY and SVGAGI. CDR3 protein: CASWRRGPTNEKLFF. The CDR3 DNA reads as TGTGCCAGCTGGAGGAGAGGGCCAACTAATGAAAAACTGTTTTTT.

This clone was found a few times. This rearrangement joins TRBV7-9 to TRBJ1-2, with D hard to call. V lost 5 bases to trimming and J lost 8 bases, with 15 bases between them. This CDR3 is built from 13 residues. The germline gives CDR1 SEHNR, CDR2 FQNEAQ (reference sequence). The CDR3 nucleotides are TGTGCCAGCAGCCTCCCCGGGGAGTCGGGCTACACCTTC. The encoded protein is CASSLPGESGYTF.

In its sample, this clone was seen a few times. The genes are TRBV29-1 and TRBJ2-1; 13 nucleotides agree with TRBD2. Germline-derived CDR1 and CDR2 are SQVTM and ANQGSEA. This CDR3 region has 13 residues. V gave up 6 bases and J gave up 8 bases; unmatched junction bases: 4. The CDR3 spells CSVGLAGSYEQFF. CDR3 coding DNA: TGCAGCGTGGGACTAGCGGGGAGTTATGAGCAGTTCTTC.

The rearrangement joins TRBV4-1 to TRBJ2-5; 10 bases fit TRBD2. The CDR3 extends over 16 amino acids. CDR1 is MGHRA and CDR2 is YSYEKL in the germline V gene. Trimming removed 0 bases from V and 3 bases from J; junction bases left unmatched: 4. This CDR3 reads CASSQESLAGEETQYF. For the CDR3, the DNA is TGCGCCAGCAGCCAAGAGAGTCTAGCGGGGGAAGAGACCCAGTACTTC.

The chain has TRBV9 and TRBJ2-7; TRBD1 or TRBD2 may be the D gene (5 bases each). The germline CDR1 and CDR2 sequences are SGDLS and YYNGEE. Trimming left V 4 bases short and J 5 bases short, with 10 bases between. This CDR3 is built from 12 residues. CDR3 DNA: TGTGCCAGCAGCCCCGGGGCACACGAGCAGTACTTC. Its protein product is CASSPGAHEQYF.

The chain employs TRBV11-2 and TRBJ1-5, with D perhaps TRBD1 (6 bases). CDR1 is SGHAT, CDR2 FQNNGV, per germline. Trimming cost V 3 bases and J 1 base, with 7 bases left between them. This CDR3 comprises 14 residues. This CDR3 is CASSFGGSNQPQHF. CDR3 nucleotide sequence: TGTGCCAGCAGCTTCGGGGGCAGCAATCAGCCCCAGCATTTT.

The CDR3 sequence is CASSEDQGTDYGYTF. CDR3 sequence (DNA): TGTGCCAGCAGTGAAGACCAAGGGACAGACTATGGCTACACCTTC. The chain couples TRBV6-1 to TRBJ1-2, with 7 bases aligning to TRBD1. Losses at the gene ends were 1 base for V and 3 bases for J; bases not matched to a gene: 5. The germline V gene has CDR1 MNHNS and CDR2 SASEGT. CDR3 length equals 15 residues.

The rearrangement joins TRBV7-6 to TRBJ2-3, with D perhaps TRBD2 (5 bases). The CDR3 is 16 residues long. Trimming removed 5 bases from V and 8 bases from J, with 23 bases in between. Germline CDR1 is SGHVS and CDR2 is FNYEAQ. In DNA, the CDR3 is TGTGCCAGCAGCCGAGAGGGCGCCTCGTCCCCGGGTACGCAGTATTTT. It encodes CASSREGASSPGTQYF.

A few counts support this clone. This chain links TRBV7-7 with TRBJ2-5, with 8 nucleotides matching TRBD2. Germline V lookup: CDR1 SSHAT, CDR2 FNYEAQ (reference sequence). Trimming took 4 bases from V and 7 from J; bases not matched to a gene: 2. CDR3 length: 12 amino acids. The CDR3: CASSSGGGTQYF. Here the CDR3 DNA reads TGTGCCAGCAGCTCCGGGGGGGGGACCCAGTACTTC.

This clone was seen more than once but under ten times. The J gene is TRBJ1-2, the V gene TRBV4-3; TRBD1 matches at 11 bases. Germline V CDR1 and CDR2: LGHNA, YSLEER. CDR3 length equals 15 residues. J was trimmed by 4 bases and V by 3 bases; bases with no gene match: 4. CDR3 loop: CASSHRTGGGYGYTF. In nucleotides, the CDR3 is TGCGCCAGCAGCCACCGGACAGGGGGCGGCTATGGCTACACCTTC.

The chain uses TRBV5-1 and TRBJ2-3; D remains ambiguous. Germline CDR1 is SGHRS and CDR2 is YFSETQ. The V gene lost 0 bases and the J gene lost 0 bases, with 5 bases spanning the gap. The CDR3 has 14 amino acids. CDR3 nucleotides: TGCGCCAGCAGCTTGGTGTCGAGCACAGATACGCAGTATTTT. Amino acids: CASSLVSSTDTQYF.

The genes are TRBV6-5 and TRBJ2-7; 8 bases line up with TRBD1. The CDR3 has 14 amino acids. Trimming at V came to 2 bases and at J to 3 bases, leaving 3 bases not matched to a gene. Germline assignment: CDR1 MNHEY and CDR2 SVGAGI. The CDR3: CASSYDRGGYEQYF. DNA of the CDR3: TGTGCCAGCAGTTACGACAGGGGTGGCTACGAGCAGTACTTC.

This clone was counted a few times. The V gene is TRBV5-1, the J gene TRBJ2-5, with 10 nucleotides matching TRBD2. The CDR3 sequence is 16 residues long. The V gene's germline CDR1 is SGHRS and CDR2 YFSETQ. Germline trimming cut 4 bases from V and 0 bases from J; bases unmatched to any gene: 6. The CDR3 loop is CASSPGLAADQETQYF. The CDR3 DNA follows: TGCGCCAGCAGCCCAGGACTAGCGGCTGACCAAGAGACCCAGTACTTC.

This clone was counted only a few times. The chain links TRBV5-1 to TRBJ2-2; D is undetermined. The CDR3 has 16 amino acids. V lost 0 bases, J lost 6 bases, and 15 bases lay in between. Germline CDR1 is SGHRS and CDR2 is YFSETQ. Here the CDR3 DNA reads TGCGCCAGCAGCTTGGGTGCAGGCCCCTCATCCGGGGAGCTGTTTTTT. Translated, it gives CASSLGAGPSSGELFF. Full variable domain (rest looked up from reference TRBV5-1 and TRBJ2-2): KAGVTQTPRYLIKTRGQQVTLSCSPISGHRSVSWYQQTPGQGLQFLFEYFSETQRNKGNFPGRFSGRQFSNSRSEMNVSTLELGDSALYLCASSLGAGPSSGELFFGEGSRLTVL.

The chain links TRBV7-2 to TRBJ2-7; the D gene is possibly TRBD2 (5 bases). The germline CDR1 and CDR2 sequences are SGHTA and FQGNSA. Trimming removed 1 base from V and 3 bases from J, with 10 bases in between. CDR3 size: 14 residues. The CDR3 DNA reads as TGTGCCAGCAGCTTAGATTTTAGCGACTACGAGCAGTACTTC. Protein: CASSLDFSDYEQYF. Combining the CDR3 with reference TRBV7-2 and TRBJ2-7 gives the whole variable domain GAGVSQSPSNKVTEKGKDVELRCDPISGHTALYWYRQSLGQGLEFLIYFQGNSAPDKSGLPSDRFSAERTGGSVSTLTIQRTQQEDSAVYLCASSLDFSDYEQYFGPGTRLTVT.

The V gene is TRBV5-4, the J gene TRBJ1-1, with 7 bases lining up with TRBD1. The CDR3 covers 16 residues. With 5 bases clipped from V and 0 bases from J, the junction kept 10 bases outside the gene matches. Per germline, CDR1 SGHNT and CDR2 YYREEE (reference sequence). Here the CDR3 DNA reads TGTGCCAGCAGTATAGGGACAGCCTCCCTGAACACTGAAGCTTTCTTT. It yields the protein CASSIGTASLNTEAFF. Using reference TRBV5-4 and TRBJ1-1 for the parts outside the CDR3, the full variable domain is ETGVTQSPTHLIKTRGQQVTLRCSSQSGHNTVSWYQQALGQGPQFIFQYYREEENGRGNFPPRFSGLQFPNYSSELNVNALELDDSALYLCASSIGTASLNTEAFFGQGTRLTVV.

This clone came up a few times. V usage is TRBV27 and J usage is TRBJ2-1, with D uncertain. Germline V gives CDR1 MNHEY, CDR2 SMNVEV (reference sequence). The length of the CDR3 is 16 residues. V lost 3 bases and J 4 bases, leaving 16 bases between the germline ends. The CDR3 DNA sequence: TGTGCCAGCAGTTTTTGGCGGCCTGAGAAATACAATGAGCAGTTCTTC. Residues: CASSFWRPEKYNEQFF.

The rearrangement joins TRBV7-2 to TRBJ2-7, with 16 bases that match TRBD2. Germline CDR1 reads SGHTA; CDR2 reads FQGNSA. This CDR3 has 18 amino acids. The trim removed 1 base at V and 2 bases at J, leaving 5 bases unmatched. The DNA of the CDR3 is TGTGCCAGCAGCTTAGTTGGGACTAGCGGGAGGGCTCCCTACGAGCAGTACTTC. Encoded protein: CASSLVGTSGRAPYEQYF.

This clone was observed a few times. The J gene is TRBJ1-2, the V gene TRBV19; the D gene is possibly TRBD1 (5 bases). The V end lost 6 bases, the J end lost 4 bases, and 18 bases lay between the germline ends. The germline V gene has CDR1 LNHDA and CDR2 SQIVND (reference sequence). This CDR3 is built from 15 residues. The CDR3 DNA sequence: TGTGCCAGTAGCGGCGGCGGTACGGGGGTCTATGGCTACACCTTC. Encoded protein: CASSGGGTGVYGYTF. The variable domain in full, completed from reference TRBV19 and TRBJ1-2, reads DGGITQSPKYLFRKEGQNVTLSCEQNLNHDAMYWYRQDPGQGLRLIYYSQIVNDFQKGDIAEGYSVSREKKESFPLTVTSAQKNPTAFYLCASSGGGTGVYGYTFGSGTRLTVV.